The rows below give T cell receptor beta chains drawn from one sample of a study of cytomegalovirus exposure and HLA in healthy donors. Here immunoSEQ multiplex PCR was the method, and the copy in TCRdb shows in-frame clones only, minus some. This table has some 200,000 clones, more than 85% appearing once. Sequenced sample: PBMCs. The receptors stem from a girl younger than two in good health and CMV-seronegative. Each CDR3 is given with its conserved first and last residue. Each record gives: J gene, V gene, D gene, clone size, CDR3 DNA, CDR3 protein. A D gene is named only where the DNA matches it firmly. Size is stated for part of the rows, as once, few or many counts, or as a class when the clone is expanded.

TRBJ1-2	TRBV19	-	-	TGTGCCAGTAGTATAAACAGCTTGATCTATGGCTACACCTTC	CASSINSLIYGYTF
TRBJ1-1	TRBV5-1	-	-	TGCGCCAGCAGCTTGTCGCAGGGGCCAAACACTGAAGCTTTCTTT	CASSLSQGPNTEAFF
TRBJ2-7	TRBV9	TRBD2	-	TGTGCCAGCAGCGTAGGTGGGACTAGCGGGAGTATTTACGAGCAGTACTTC	CASSVGGTSGSIYEQYF
TRBJ2-7	TRBV6-1	-	-	TGTGCCAGCAGTGACCCCGGGACAACCACCTACGAGCAGTACTTC	CASSDPGTTTYEQYF
TRBJ1-1	TRBV19	-	-	TGTGCCAGTAAGCCTCGACAGTGGATGACGAACACTGAAGCTTTCTTT	CASKPRQWMTNTEAFF
TRBJ2-1	TRBV11-2	TRBD2	-	TGTGCCAGCAGCTTATGGGCTAGCGGGGGTATCTCCTACAATGAGCAGTTCTTC	CASSLWASGGISYNEQFF
TRBJ1-6	TRBV27	-	-	TGTGCCAGCAGAACAGGGCCCAATTCACCCCTCCACTTT	CASRTGPNSPLHF
TRBJ1-1	TRBV9	-	-	TGTGCCAGCAGCGACACAGGGCCTGAAGCTTTCTTT	CASSDTGPEAFF
TRBJ1-4	TRBV29-1	-	-	TGCAGCGTTGTGGGGACTTTTAATGAAAAACTGTTTTTT	CSVVGTFNEKLFF
TRBJ1-6	TRBV5-6	-	-	TGTGCCAGCAGCTTTATTTCAGCGGCTGTTAATTCACCCCTCCACTTT	CASSFISAAVNSPLHF
TRBJ2-7	TRBV12-2	-	-	TGTGCAAGTCCCCACAGGGGGCGACCCCCCAGCGAGCAGTACTTC	CASPHRGRPPSEQYF
TRBJ2-7	TRBV7-6	TRBD2	-	TGTGCCAGCAGCTTACTAGCGGGAGGGCCGAGGGACGAGCAGTACTTC	CASSLLAGGPRDEQYF
TRBJ2-1	TRBV5-4	TRBD2	-	TGTGCCAGCAGCTTGGCCCTTAGCGGGGGCGATTACAATGAGCAGTTCTTC	CASSLALSGGDYNEQFF
TRBJ1-3	TRBV5-1	-	once	TGCGCCAGCAGCTTCGGGGGTGGAAACACCATATATTTT	CASSFGGGNTIYF
TRBJ2-7	TRBV7-2	-	-	TGTGCCAGCAGCTTAGGACTAGGGAGCTCCTACGAGCAGTACTTC	CASSLGLGSSYEQYF
TRBJ2-2	TRBV30	-	-	TGCGCCTGGAGTGTACAGAACACCGGGGAGCTGTTTTTT	CAWSVQNTGELFF
TRBJ2-7	TRBV5-4	-	-	TGTGCCAGCAGCTCAAAAGAGGGCTACGAGCAGTACTTC	CASSSKEGYEQYF
TRBJ1-1	TRBV6-5	-	-	TGTGCCAGCAGTTACTCGATTCGGGGAGCGAACACTGAAGCTTTCTTT	CASSYSIRGANTEAFF
TRBJ2-7	TRBV27	-	-	TGTGCCAGCAGTACCCAGACAGGAAACTCCTACGAGCAGTACTTC	CASSTQTGNSYEQYF
TRBJ2-1	TRBV4-1	TRBD2	-	TGCGCCAGCAGCCCCCTAGCGGGAGGGTCGCGCTCCTACAATGAGCAGTTCTTC	CASSPLAGGSRSYNEQFF
TRBJ2-5	TRBV7-3	-	-	TGTGCCAGCAGCCCAACCGCAGGGTACCAAGAGACCCAGTACTTC	CASSPTAGYQETQYF
TRBJ2-7	TRBV29-1	TRBD2	-	TGCAGCGTTGCCACTAGCGGGGGGATCTACGAGCAGTACTTC	CSVATSGGIYEQYF
TRBJ2-3	TRBV2	-	-	TGTGCCAGCACTCCGGGCGGGCTTAGCACAGATACGCAGTATTTT	CASTPGGLSTDTQYF
TRBJ1-2	TRBV10-3	-	-	TGTGCCATCAGTGATAACAGGGATAACTATGGCTACACCTTC	CAISDNRDNYGYTF
TRBJ2-1	TRBV7-3	TRBD1	-	TGTGCCAGCAGCCAGCCAGGGGGCTCCTACAATGAGCAGTTCTTC	CASSQPGGSYNEQFF
TRBJ2-7	TRBV30	-	-	TGTGCCTGGCCCTCCCGAAGGCAGGGATGCGAGCAGTACTTC	CAWPSRRQGCEQYF
TRBJ2-6	TRBV4-3	-	-	TGCGCCAGCAGCCAAGCCCCAGTCCGTTCTGGGGCCAACGTCCTGACTTTC	CASSQAPVRSGANVLTF
TRBJ2-7	TRBV23-1	TRBD1	-	TGCGCCAGCAGTCCGAAACAGGGGTACGAGCAGTACTTC	CASSPKQGYEQYF
TRBJ2-3	TRBV10-1	TRBD2	-	TGCGCCAGCAGTGAGAGCCTAGCGGGGGGTAATACGCAGTATTTT	CASSESLAGGNTQYF
TRBJ2-2	TRBV5-8	TRBD2	-	TGTGCCAGCAGCTGGAGCGGGGGATTCGGGGAGCTGTTTTTT	CASSWSGGFGELFF
TRBJ2-5	TRBV5-4	TRBD1	few	TGTGCCAGCAGCCAAAAGACAGGGGAACAAGAGACCCAGTACTTC	CASSQKTGEQETQYF
TRBJ2-4	TRBV5-6	TRBD2	-	TGTGCCAGCAGGCGGGAGGGGCAGGGAAACATTCAGTACTTC	CASRREGQGNIQYF
TRBJ2-3	TRBV11-2	TRBD2	-	TGTGCCAGCAGTGGAAGAGCGGGGGGGCGAATGAGAGGCGCAGATACGCAGTATTTT	CASSGRAGGRMRGADTQYF
TRBJ2-7	TRBV9	TRBD2	-	TGTGCCAGCAGCGCAGGACTAGGGGACGAGCAGTACTTC	CASSAGLGDEQYF
TRBJ1-5	TRBV2	-	once	TGTGCCAGCAGTGACGGAGTTGGCAATCAGCCCCAGCATTTT	CASSDGVGNQPQHF
TRBJ2-5	TRBV10-3	TRBD2	-	TGTGCCGCTGGTAGCGGGGGGCGCCAAGAGACCCAGTACTTC	CAAGSGGRQETQYF
TRBJ1-2	TRBV30	-	few	TGTGCCTGGAGTGTACTAGCTAACTATGGCTACACCTTC	CAWSVLANYGYTF
TRBJ2-6	TRBV18	-	-	TGTGCCAGCTCACCAGTCAATCAGGGATCGTCTGGGGCCAACGTCCTGACTTTC	CASSPVNQGSSGANVLTF
TRBJ2-1	TRBV4-1	TRBD2	-	TGCGCCAGCAGCTCCCGAGGACTAGAGATGGGTGAGCAGTTCTTC	CASSSRGLEMGEQFF
TRBJ2-1	TRBV5-4	-	-	TGTGCCAGCAGCTTGGAGTTGCGGAGGGGAAATGAGCAGTTCTTC	CASSLELRRGNEQFF
TRBJ2-5	TRBV7-6	-	-	TGTGCCAGCAGCTTATACGCGGGGGCCCAAGAGACCCAGTACTTC	CASSLYAGAQETQYF
TRBJ2-7	TRBV27	TRBD2	-	TGTGCCAGCAGTTTACGGGGGGGTCTCTACGAGCAGTACTTC	CASSLRGGLYEQYF
TRBJ2-5	TRBV4-1	-	-	TGCGCCAGCAGCCAAGATCGGGAGACCCAGTACTTC	CASSQDRETQYF
TRBJ1-5	TRBV7-9	-	few	TGTGCCAGCAGCCAATCCTCAGATCAGCCCCAGCATTTT	CASSQSSDQPQHF
TRBJ2-7	TRBV9	TRBD1	-	TGTGCCAGCAGCGTAGAGACGGGACAGGGGGCGCGGAACGAGCAGTACTTC	CASSVETGQGARNEQYF
TRBJ1-4	TRBV7-9	-	-	TGTGCCAGCAGCCACTGGACAGCAACTAATGAAAAACTGTTTTTT	CASSHWTATNEKLFF
TRBJ1-1	TRBV19	-	-	TGTGCCAGTAGTATCATGAGGGAAACTGAAGCTTTCTTT	CASSIMRETEAFF
TRBJ2-3	TRBV6-5	TRBD1	-	TGTGCCAGCAGTTACGAATCAGGGGGAATCCCAGATACGCAGTATTTT	CASSYESGGIPDTQYF
TRBJ2-2	TRBV9	-	-	TGTGCCAGCAGCGTAGAGGGGAAGGTGACCGGGGAGCTGTTTTTT	CASSVEGKVTGELFF
TRBJ2-2	TRBV5-6	TRBD2	-	TGTGCCAGCAGCTTCGGGGGGGGCCCCGCCGGGGAGCTGTTTTTT	CASSFGGGPAGELFF
TRBJ1-5	TRBV2	TRBD1	-	TGTGCCAGCAGTGGGACAGGGGGCAATCAGCCCCAGCATTTT	CASSGTGGNQPQHF
TRBJ1-1	TRBV6-6	TRBD1	-	TGTGCCAGCAGTTACCCAACAGGGGGCGGGAACACTGAAGCTTTCTTT	CASSYPTGGGNTEAFF
TRBJ2-3	TRBV4-1	-	-	TGCGCCACCAAATGGGATCCTAGCGGCACAGATACGCAGTATTTT	CATKWDPSGTDTQYF
TRBJ2-3	TRBV5-1	-	-	TGCGCCAGCAGCTTGGCTCCCACAGATACGCAGTATTTT	CASSLAPTDTQYF
TRBJ2-2	TRBV30	-	-	TGTGCCTGGAGTGTACTCCCGGCCGGGGAGCTGTTTTTT	CAWSVLPAGELFF
TRBJ1-2	TRBV29-1	-	-	TGCAGCGTTGAATCAACGACACGTTATGGCTACACCTTC	CSVESTTRYGYTF
TRBJ2-7	TRBV5-8	-	few	TGTGCCAGCAGCTCGTTTCAAGGGCTCGGGGCCTACGAGCAGTACTTC	CASSSFQGLGAYEQYF
TRBJ1-1	TRBV13	-	few	TGTGCCAGCAGTGCGGGACCCGAAGCTTTCTTT	CASSAGPEAFF
TRBJ2-5	TRBV25-1	-	-	TGTGCCAGCAATCCTAGGTCGGGAGAGACCCAGTACTTC	CASNPRSGETQYF